A selection of T cell receptor beta chains follows, all from one sample in a study of blood T cell repertoires in COVID-19. Clones were read by immunoSEQ multiplex PCR, and TCRdb kept only the in-frame ones, dropping some. The repertoire consists of about 190,000 clones, with roughly 80% occurring once and the leading ten covering approximately 13%. The material sequenced was peripheral blood. These TCRs come from a woman in her fifties or sixties with acute or convalescent COVID-19. CDR3s include the opening cysteine and the closing phenylalanine or tryptophan. The order of the fields is clone size, D gene, V gene, J gene, CDR3 DNA, CDR3 protein. The D gene is left open where the match is weak. A clone size is listed for some rows: how often the clone was seen (once, few, many), or a class if it is expanded.

clone size: once; D gene: NA; V gene: TRBV10-3; J gene: TRBJ2-7; CDR3 DNA: TGTGCCATCAGTATACCGGGGTCAGGAGGCGAGCAGTACTTC; CDR3 protein: CAISIPGSGGEQYF
clone size: NA; D gene: NA; V gene: TRBV30; J gene: TRBJ1-5; CDR3 DNA: TGTGCCTGGAGTGACTCTCAGGATCAGCCCCAGCATTTT; CDR3 protein: CAWSDSQDQPQHF
clone size: NA; D gene: TRBD1; V gene: TRBV10-2; J gene: TRBJ1-5; CDR3 DNA: TGCGCCAGCAGTGTCAGGGGGACAGGGAACCAGCCCCAGCATTTT; CDR3 protein: CASSVRGTGNQPQHF
clone size: once; D gene: TRBD1; V gene: TRBV25-1; J gene: TRBJ2-5; CDR3 DNA: TGTGCCAGCAGCACAATTGGGACAGTTCAAGAGACCCAGTACTTC; CDR3 protein: CASSTIGTVQETQYF
clone size: few; D gene: NA; V gene: TRBV28; J gene: TRBJ1-1; CDR3 DNA: TGTGCCAGCAGCCCCACCCAGGTGTGGGTGAGCACTGAAGCTTTCTTT; CDR3 protein: CASSPTQVWVSTEAFF
clone size: NA; D gene: TRBD1; V gene: TRBV28; J gene: TRBJ1-2; CDR3 DNA: TGTGCCAGCACTCGGGGGGAGGGACAGGGGACGAAGGGCTACACCTTC; CDR3 protein: CASTRGEGQGTKGYTF
clone size: NA; D gene: NA; V gene: TRBV29-1; J gene: TRBJ1-2; CDR3 DNA: TGCAGCGTTGAGGCCTATCACGACAGTCCTAACTATGGCTACACCTTC; CDR3 protein: CSVEAYHDSPNYGYTF
clone size: few; D gene: TRBD2; V gene: TRBV4-1; J gene: TRBJ2-1; CDR3 DNA: TGCGCCAGCAGCCAAGATTTGACCAGCGGGAGGCCCAATGAGCAGTTCTTC; CDR3 protein: CASSQDLTSGRPNEQFF
clone size: NA; D gene: NA; V gene: TRBV5-1; J gene: TRBJ2-7; CDR3 DNA: TGCGCCAGCAGCTTGGATAGCGGATACTACGAGCAGTACTTC; CDR3 protein: CASSLDSGYYEQYF
clone size: NA; D gene: TRBD1; V gene: TRBV3-1/TRBV3-2; J gene: TRBJ2-1; CDR3 DNA: TGTGCCAGCAGCCAAGATCTGAGGACAGGGGGCGAAAATGAGCAGTTCTTC; CDR3 protein: CASSQDLRTGGENEQFF
clone size: NA; D gene: TRBD1; V gene: TRBV6-1; J gene: TRBJ1-5; CDR3 DNA: TGTGCCAGCAGTGAGTCAGGGGGTGCTCAGCCCCAGCATTTT; CDR3 protein: CASSESGGAQPQHF
clone size: NA; D gene: TRBD1; V gene: TRBV30; J gene: TRBJ2-1; CDR3 DNA: TGTGCCTGGAGTAGAGGGACAGGGCGGTTCTTC; CDR3 protein: CAWSRGTGRFF
clone size: NA; D gene: NA; V gene: TRBV30; J gene: TRBJ1-5; CDR3 DNA: TGTGCCTGGAGATCCAATGGAGCTAGCAATCAGCCCCAGCATTTT; CDR3 protein: CAWRSNGASNQPQHF
clone size: once; D gene: TRBD1; V gene: TRBV2; J gene: TRBJ1-6; CDR3 DNA: TGTGCCAGCAGCGGGGACAGGGGCTCCTATAATTCACCCCTCCACTTT; CDR3 protein: CASSGDRGSYNSPLHF
clone size: NA; D gene: NA; V gene: TRBV10-2; J gene: TRBJ1-4; CDR3 DNA: TGCGCCAGCAGTGAAAGAGGGAATGGGGAAAAACTGTTTTTT; CDR3 protein: CASSERGNGEKLFF
clone size: NA; D gene: NA; V gene: TRBV12-3/TRBV12-4; J gene: TRBJ1-1; CDR3 DNA: TGTGCCAGCAGTTTCTCAGGGGTTCCTGAAGCTTTCTTT; CDR3 protein: CASSFSGVPEAFF
clone size: NA; D gene: NA; V gene: TRBV25-1; J gene: TRBJ2-7; CDR3 DNA: TGTGCCAGCAGTGATCCTATACGGGAGCAGTACTTC; CDR3 protein: CASSDPIREQYF
clone size: NA; D gene: TRBD1; V gene: TRBV11-3; J gene: TRBJ2-1; CDR3 DNA: TGTGCCAGCAGCCCGCGACAGGGTCTCTACAATGAGCAGTTCTTC; CDR3 protein: CASSPRQGLYNEQFF
clone size: NA; D gene: NA; V gene: TRBV27; J gene: TRBJ2-7; CDR3 DNA: TGTGCCAGCAGACGCCTGACTAGAGGGCAATACGAGCAGTACTTC; CDR3 protein: CASRRLTRGQYEQYF
clone size: NA; D gene: NA; V gene: TRBV19; J gene: TRBJ2-1; CDR3 DNA: TGTGCCAGTAGTTTAGTAAACAATGAGCAGTTCTTC; CDR3 protein: CASSLVNNEQFF
clone size: NA; D gene: NA; V gene: TRBV19; J gene: TRBJ2-1; CDR3 DNA: TGTGCCAGTAGTCCCCCTAACAGCGGTCGCGAGTTCTTC; CDR3 protein: CASSPPNSGREFF
clone size: NA; D gene: TRBD1; V gene: TRBV9; J gene: TRBJ2-7; CDR3 DNA: TGTGCCAGCAGCGAGGGGGCCGGGCCTAACTACGAGCAGTACTTC; CDR3 protein: CASSEGAGPNYEQYF
clone size: few; D gene: NA; V gene: TRBV21-1; J gene: TRBJ2-1; CDR3 DNA: TGTGCCAGCAGCTCTAAGAGTGGCCTAGCGGGATACAATGAGCAGTTCTTC; CDR3 protein: CASSSKSGLAGYNEQFF
clone size: NA; D gene: NA; V gene: TRBV9; J gene: TRBJ2-2; CDR3 DNA: TGTGCCAGCAGCGCGGGACTCCCGAACACCGGGGAGCTGTTTTTT; CDR3 protein: CASSAGLPNTGELFF
clone size: few; D gene: TRBD2; V gene: TRBV7-9; J gene: TRBJ2-1; CDR3 DNA: TGTGCCAGCAGCCGTCGGACTAGCGGGAGAAATGAGCAGTTCTTC; CDR3 protein: CASSRRTSGRNEQFF
clone size: NA; D gene: NA; V gene: TRBV19; J gene: TRBJ1-2; CDR3 DNA: TGTGCCAGTAGTATCCCTCCAGGGAACTATGGCTACACCTTC; CDR3 protein: CASSIPPGNYGYTF
clone size: few; D gene: TRBD1; V gene: TRBV6-5; J gene: TRBJ1-2; CDR3 DNA: TGTGCCAGCAGCCCCGGACAGGGAGCTAACTATGGCTACACCTTC; CDR3 protein: CASSPGQGANYGYTF
clone size: NA; D gene: TRBD1; V gene: TRBV6-6; J gene: TRBJ2-7; CDR3 DNA: TGTGCCAGCAGTTACTCGGCAGGGGGTGCCTACGAGCAGTACTTC; CDR3 protein: CASSYSAGGAYEQYF
clone size: NA; D gene: NA; V gene: TRBV18; J gene: TRBJ2-3; CDR3 DNA: TGTGCCAGCTCACTATCCCAGGGCACCACAGATACGCAGTATTTT; CDR3 protein: CASSLSQGTTDTQYF
clone size: NA; D gene: NA; V gene: TRBV14; J gene: TRBJ1-2; CDR3 DNA: TGTGCCAGCAGCCAAAACAGGGACTATGGCTACACCTTC; CDR3 protein: CASSQNRDYGYTF
clone size: NA; D gene: NA; V gene: TRBV12-3/TRBV12-4; J gene: TRBJ2-3; CDR3 DNA: TGTGCCAGCAGTTTATCTACAGGCGAGACGCAGTATTTT; CDR3 protein: CASSLSTGETQYF
clone size: NA; D gene: NA; V gene: TRBV9; J gene: TRBJ1-4; CDR3 DNA: TGTGCCAGCAGCGTAGGCCAGAACAATGAAAAACTGTTTTTT; CDR3 protein: CASSVGQNNEKLFF
clone size: NA; D gene: NA; V gene: TRBV11-2; J gene: TRBJ1-5; CDR3 DNA: TGTGCCAGCAGCCTTACCGGGACTCAGAGCAATCAGCCCCAGCATTTT; CDR3 protein: CASSLTGTQSNQPQHF
clone size: NA; D gene: TRBD1; V gene: TRBV9; J gene: TRBJ2-2; CDR3 DNA: TGTGCCAGCAGCTTCGCAACGGGACAGGGAATAACCGGGGAGCTGTTTTTT; CDR3 protein: CASSFATGQGITGELFF
clone size: NA; D gene: NA; V gene: TRBV28; J gene: TRBJ2-2; CDR3 DNA: TGTGCCAGCAGTTTGGTTTCTGGCGGTGGCACCGGGGAGCTGTTTTTT; CDR3 protein: CASSLVSGGGTGELFF
clone size: NA; D gene: TRBD2; V gene: TRBV5-1; J gene: TRBJ2-5; CDR3 DNA: TGCGCCAGCAGCTTAGGGACTAGCGGGAGGGCAGAGACCCAGTACTTC; CDR3 protein: CASSLGTSGRAETQYF
clone size: once; D gene: TRBD2; V gene: TRBV19; J gene: TRBJ2-2; CDR3 DNA: TGTGCCAGTAGTATCCTAGCGGGAGGGCCGGGTACCGGGGAGCTGTTTTTT; CDR3 protein: CASSILAGGPGTGELFF
clone size: NA; D gene: TRBD1; V gene: TRBV20-1; J gene: TRBJ1-6; CDR3 DNA: TGCAGTGCTAGTCCCGGAGGGGGCCGTTCACCCCTCCACTTT; CDR3 protein: CSASPGGGRSPLHF
clone size: NA; D gene: TRBD1; V gene: TRBV11-2; J gene: TRBJ1-4; CDR3 DNA: TGTGCCAGCAGCGGGGACAGGGTAGAGAAACTGTTTTTT; CDR3 protein: CASSGDRVEKLFF
clone size: NA; D gene: NA; V gene: TRBV5-1; J gene: TRBJ2-1; CDR3 DNA: TGCGCCAGCAGCCAGACTAGTTCCTACAATGAGCAGTTCTTC; CDR3 protein: CASSQTSSYNEQFF
clone size: NA; D gene: TRBD1; V gene: TRBV5-5; J gene: TRBJ2-3; CDR3 DNA: TGTGCCAGCAGCGCTGACAGGGGTGTTCGCACAGATACGCAGTATTTT; CDR3 protein: CASSADRGVRTDTQYF
clone size: NA; D gene: NA; V gene: TRBV10-1; J gene: TRBJ2-5; CDR3 DNA: TGCGCCAGCGCCGCGGGGCCCGCTGAGACCCAGTACTTC; CDR3 protein: CASAAGPAETQYF
clone size: NA; D gene: NA; V gene: TRBV30; J gene: TRBJ2-2; CDR3 DNA: TGTGCCTGGAACCGGGAGAACACCGGGGAGCTGTTTTTT; CDR3 protein: CAWNRENTGELFF